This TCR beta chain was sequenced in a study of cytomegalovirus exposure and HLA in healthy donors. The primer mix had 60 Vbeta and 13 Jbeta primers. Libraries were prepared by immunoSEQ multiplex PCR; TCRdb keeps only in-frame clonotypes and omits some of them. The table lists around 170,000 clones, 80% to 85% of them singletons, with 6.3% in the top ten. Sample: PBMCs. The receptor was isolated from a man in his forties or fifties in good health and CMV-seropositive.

The CDR3, as DNA: TGTGCCAGCTCACCCGGACTTATTCAAGAGACCCAGTACTTC. Translation gives CASSPGLIQETQYF. The gene calls are TRBV18 and TRBJ2-5; D might be TRBD2 (5 bases). V was clipped by 3 bases and J by 2 bases, with 10 bases between them. Germline loops: CDR1 KGHSH, CDR2 LQKENI. The CDR3 spans 14 residues.